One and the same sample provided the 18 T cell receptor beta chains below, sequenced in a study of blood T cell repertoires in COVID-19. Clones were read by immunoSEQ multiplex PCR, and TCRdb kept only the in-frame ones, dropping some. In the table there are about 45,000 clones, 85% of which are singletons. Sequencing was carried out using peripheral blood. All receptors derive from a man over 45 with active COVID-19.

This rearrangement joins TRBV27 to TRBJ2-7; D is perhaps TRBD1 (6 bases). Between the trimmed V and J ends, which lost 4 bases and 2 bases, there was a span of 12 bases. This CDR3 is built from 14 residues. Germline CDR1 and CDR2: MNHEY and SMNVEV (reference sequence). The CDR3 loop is CASSSSGQTYEQYF. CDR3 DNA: TGTGCCAGCAGTTCCTCTGGACAGACCTACGAGCAGTACTTC.

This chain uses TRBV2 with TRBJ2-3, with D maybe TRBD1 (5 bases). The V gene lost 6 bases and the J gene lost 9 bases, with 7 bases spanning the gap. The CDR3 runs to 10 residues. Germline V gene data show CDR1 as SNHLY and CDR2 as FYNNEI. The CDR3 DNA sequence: TGTGCCAGCAGGGACAAAACGCAGTATTTT. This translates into CASRDKTQYF.

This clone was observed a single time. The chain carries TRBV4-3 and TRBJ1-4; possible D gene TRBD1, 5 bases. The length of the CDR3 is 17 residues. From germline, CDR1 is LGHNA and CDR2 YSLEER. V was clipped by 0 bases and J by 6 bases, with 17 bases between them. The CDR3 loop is CASSQERVGDSDEKLFF. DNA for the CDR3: TGCGCCAGCAGCCAAGAAAGAGTAGGGGATTCGGATGAAAAACTGTTTTTT.

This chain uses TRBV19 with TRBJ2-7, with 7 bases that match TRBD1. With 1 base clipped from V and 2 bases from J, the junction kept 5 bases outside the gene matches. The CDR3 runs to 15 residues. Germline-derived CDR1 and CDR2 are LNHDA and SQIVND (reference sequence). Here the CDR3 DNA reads TGTGCCAGTAGTATAGCAGGGACAGCAACCTACGAGCAGTACTTC. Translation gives CASSIAGTATYEQYF.

CDR3 amino acids: CASSPLQGANYGYTF. In DNA form, the CDR3 reads TGTGCCAGCTCACCGCTACAGGGGGCGAACTATGGCTACACCTTC. The chain links TRBV18 to TRBJ1-2; 9 nucleotides line up with TRBD1. Losses at the gene ends were 3 bases for V and 2 bases for J; bases not matched to a gene: 4. The CDR3 has 15 amino acids. In germline, CDR1 is KGHSH, CDR2 LQKENI.

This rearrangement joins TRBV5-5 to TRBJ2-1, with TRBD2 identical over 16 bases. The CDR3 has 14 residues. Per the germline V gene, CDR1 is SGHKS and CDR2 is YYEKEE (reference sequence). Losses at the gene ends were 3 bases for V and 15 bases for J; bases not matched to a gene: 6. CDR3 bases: TGTGCCAGCAGCTCGCCGGGACTAGCGGGAGGGCTGTTCTTC. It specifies CASSSPGLAGGLFF.

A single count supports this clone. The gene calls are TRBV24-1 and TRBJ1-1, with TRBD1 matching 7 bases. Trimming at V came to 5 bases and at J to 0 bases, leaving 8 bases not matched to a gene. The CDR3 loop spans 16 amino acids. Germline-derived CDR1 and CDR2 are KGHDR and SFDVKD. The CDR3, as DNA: TGTGCCACCAGTGTGCAACCGACAGGGTTGAACACTGAAGCTTTCTTT. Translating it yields CATSVQPTGLNTEAFF.

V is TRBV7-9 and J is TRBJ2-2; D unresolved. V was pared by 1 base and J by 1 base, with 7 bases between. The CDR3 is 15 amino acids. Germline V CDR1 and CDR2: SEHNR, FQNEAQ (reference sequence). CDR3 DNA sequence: TGTGCCAGCAGCTTAGGGCAGGAGAACACCGGGGAGCTGTTTTTT. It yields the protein CASSLGQENTGELFF.

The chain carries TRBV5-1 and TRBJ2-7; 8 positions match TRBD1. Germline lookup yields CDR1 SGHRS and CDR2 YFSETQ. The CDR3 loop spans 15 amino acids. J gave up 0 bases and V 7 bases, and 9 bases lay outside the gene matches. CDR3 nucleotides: TGCGCCAGCTCTCTCACGGGACAGGTCTCCTACGAGCAGTACTTC. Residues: CASSLTGQVSYEQYF.

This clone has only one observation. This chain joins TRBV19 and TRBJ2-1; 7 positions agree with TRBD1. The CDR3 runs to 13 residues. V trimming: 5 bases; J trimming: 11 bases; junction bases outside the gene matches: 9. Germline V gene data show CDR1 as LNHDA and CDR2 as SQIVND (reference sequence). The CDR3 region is CASSSSTRGQQFF. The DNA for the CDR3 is TGTGCCAGTAGTTCTTCCACGAGGGGGCAGCAGTTCTTC. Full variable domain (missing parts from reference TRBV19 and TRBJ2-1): DGGITQSPKYLFRKEGQNVTLSCEQNLNHDAMYWYRQDPGQGLRLIYYSQIVNDFQKGDIAEGYSVSREKKESFPLTVTSAQKNPTAFYLCASSSSTRGQQFFGPGTRLTVL.

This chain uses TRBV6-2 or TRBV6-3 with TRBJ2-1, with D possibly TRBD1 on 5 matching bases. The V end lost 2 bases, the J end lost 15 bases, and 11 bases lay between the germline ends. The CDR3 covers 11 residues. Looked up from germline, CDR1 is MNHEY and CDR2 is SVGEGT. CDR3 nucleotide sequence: TGTGCCAGCAGTTACCAGGGCCCCGCGTTCTTC. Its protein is CASSYQGPAFF.

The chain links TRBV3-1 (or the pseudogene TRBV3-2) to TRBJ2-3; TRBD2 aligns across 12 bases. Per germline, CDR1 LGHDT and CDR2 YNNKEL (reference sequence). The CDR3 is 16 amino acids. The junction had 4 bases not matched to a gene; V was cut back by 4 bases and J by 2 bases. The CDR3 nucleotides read TGTGCCAGCAGCCTGCGGACTAGCGGGACCACAGATACGCAGTATTTT. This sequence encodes CASSLRTSGTTDTQYF.

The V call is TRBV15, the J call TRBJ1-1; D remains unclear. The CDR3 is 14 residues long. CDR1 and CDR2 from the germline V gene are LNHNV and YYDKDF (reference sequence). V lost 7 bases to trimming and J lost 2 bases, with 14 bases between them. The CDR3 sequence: CATTTGRVNTEAFF. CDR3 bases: TGTGCCACCACCACGGGGAGGGTTAACACTGAAGCTTTCTTT.

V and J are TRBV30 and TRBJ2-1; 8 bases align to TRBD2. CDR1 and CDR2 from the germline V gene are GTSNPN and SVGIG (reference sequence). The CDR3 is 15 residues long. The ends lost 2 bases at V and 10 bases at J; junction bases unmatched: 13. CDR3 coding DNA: TGTGCCTGGAGTAGACCGGGACTAGGATACGGGGAGCAGTTCTTC. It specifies CAWSRPGLGYGEQFF.

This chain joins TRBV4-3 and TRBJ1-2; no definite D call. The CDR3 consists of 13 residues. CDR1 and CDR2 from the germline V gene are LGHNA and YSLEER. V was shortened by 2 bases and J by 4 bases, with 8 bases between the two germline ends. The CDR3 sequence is CASSQFMFYGYTF. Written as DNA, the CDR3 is TGCGCCAGCAGCCAATTCATGTTCTATGGCTACACCTTC.

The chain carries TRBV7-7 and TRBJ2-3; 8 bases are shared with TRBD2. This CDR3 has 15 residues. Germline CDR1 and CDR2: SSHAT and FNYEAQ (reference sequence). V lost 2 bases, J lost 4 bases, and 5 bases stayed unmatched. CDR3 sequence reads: CASSLSGLASDTQYF. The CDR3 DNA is TGTGCCAGCAGCTTATCTGGACTAGCTTCAGATACGCAGTATTTT.

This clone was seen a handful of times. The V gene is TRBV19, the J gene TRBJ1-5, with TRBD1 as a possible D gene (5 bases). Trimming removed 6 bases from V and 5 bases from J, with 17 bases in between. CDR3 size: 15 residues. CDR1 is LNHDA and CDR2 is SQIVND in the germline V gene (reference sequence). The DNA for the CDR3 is TGTGCCAGTAGGACGAGACAATTAGGGGATCAGCCCCAGCATTTT. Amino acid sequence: CASRTRQLGDQPQHF.

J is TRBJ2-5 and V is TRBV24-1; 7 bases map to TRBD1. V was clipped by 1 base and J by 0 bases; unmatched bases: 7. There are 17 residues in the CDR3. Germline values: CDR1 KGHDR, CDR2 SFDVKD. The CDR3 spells CATSDFGGQIDQETQYF. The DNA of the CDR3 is TGTGCCACCAGTGATTTTGGGGGACAGATAGACCAAGAGACCCAGTACTTC.